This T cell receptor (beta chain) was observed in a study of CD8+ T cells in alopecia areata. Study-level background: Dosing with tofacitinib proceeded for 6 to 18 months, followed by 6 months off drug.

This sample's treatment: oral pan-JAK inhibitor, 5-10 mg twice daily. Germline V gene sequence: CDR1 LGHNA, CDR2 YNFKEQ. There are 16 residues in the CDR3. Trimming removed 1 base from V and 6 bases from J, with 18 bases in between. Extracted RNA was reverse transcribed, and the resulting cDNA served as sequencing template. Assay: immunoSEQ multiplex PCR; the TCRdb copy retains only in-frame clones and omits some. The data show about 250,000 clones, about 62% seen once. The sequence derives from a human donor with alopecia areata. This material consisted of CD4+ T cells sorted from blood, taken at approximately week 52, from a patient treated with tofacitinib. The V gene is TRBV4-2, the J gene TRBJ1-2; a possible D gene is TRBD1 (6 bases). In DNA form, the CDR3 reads TGTGCCAGCAGCCAAGTGGCAGGAGGGGGTAGCAATGGCTACACCTTC. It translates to CASSQVAGGGSNGYTF.